This TCR beta chain was identified during a study of vaccination effects on CD4 cells after COVID-19. Libraries were prepared by immunoSEQ multiplex PCR; TCRdb keeps only in-frame clonotypes and omits some of them. The sample lists 30,000 to 40,000 clones; under 75% were seen once. On this clone: The target antigen is unknown.

Before sequencing took place, the ViraFEST assay used viral peptide pools to expand antigen-specific CD4+ T cells. Upon completion of under eleven days in culture, CD4+ T cells were isolated. In the vaccine recipients, nucleocapsid antibodies were negative and there was no prior SARS-CoV-2 infection. A density of approximately 2.2 million PBMC per well was used; these cells were cultured with 10 IU/ml IL-2 and about 10 ug/ml peptides. The CDR3 spans 12 residues. Germline CDR1 is GTSNPN and CDR2 is SVGIG (reference sequence). The V end was cut by 0 bases, the J end by 4 bases, with 6 bases between. The sequence was obtained from a human donor who received a COVID-19 vaccine. V and J are TRBV30 and TRBJ1-1; D remains unclear. The material sequenced was CD4+ T cells from PBMCs cultured with SARS-CoV-2 spike peptides, taken before COVID-19 vaccination. The CDR3 DNA sequence: TGTGCCTGGAGTGTAGGAGTCACTGAAGCTTTCTTT. It specifies CAWSVGVTEAFF.